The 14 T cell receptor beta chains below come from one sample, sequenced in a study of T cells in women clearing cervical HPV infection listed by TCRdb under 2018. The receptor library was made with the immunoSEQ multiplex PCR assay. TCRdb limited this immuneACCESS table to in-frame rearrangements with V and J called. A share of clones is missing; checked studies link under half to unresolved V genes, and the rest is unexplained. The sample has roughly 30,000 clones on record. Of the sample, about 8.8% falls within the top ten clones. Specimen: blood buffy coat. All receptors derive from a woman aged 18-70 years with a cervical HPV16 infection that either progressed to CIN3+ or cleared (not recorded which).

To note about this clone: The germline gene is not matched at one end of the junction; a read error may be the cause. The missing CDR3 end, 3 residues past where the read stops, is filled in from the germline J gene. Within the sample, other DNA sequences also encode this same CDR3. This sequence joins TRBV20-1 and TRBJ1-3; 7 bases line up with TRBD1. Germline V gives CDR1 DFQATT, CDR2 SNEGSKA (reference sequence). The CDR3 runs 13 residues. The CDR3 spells CSAQTGSGNTIYF. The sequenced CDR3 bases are TGCAGTGCTCAGACAGGGTCCGGAAACACA.

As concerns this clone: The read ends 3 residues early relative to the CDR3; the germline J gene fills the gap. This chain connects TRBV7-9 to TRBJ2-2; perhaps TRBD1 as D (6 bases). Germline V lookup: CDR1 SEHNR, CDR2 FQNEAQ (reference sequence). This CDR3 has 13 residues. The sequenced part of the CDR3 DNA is TGTGCCAGCAGCGCACAGGGTGGGGAAAAG. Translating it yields CASSAQGGEK. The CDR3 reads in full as CASSAQGGEKLFF.

The CDR3 here is CASSLVEGDGYTF. The CDR3 DNA, read in part, is TGTGCCAGCAGCTTGGTGGAGGGGGATGGC. J is TRBJ1-2 and V is TRBV5-5, with a tentative D call TRBD1 (6 bases). The read gets to within 3 residues of the CDR3 end, and the germline J gene fills in the rest. There are 13 residues in the CDR3. Germline CDR1 SGHKS, CDR2 YYEKEE (reference sequence). The germline V and J ends were trimmed by 0 bases and 6 bases, with 9 bases remaining between them. The whole variable domain, filled in from reference TRBV5-5 and TRBJ1-2, reads DAGVTQSPTHLIKTRGQQVTLRCSPISGHKSVSWYQQVLGQGPQFIFQYYEKEERGRGNFPDRFSARQFPNYSSELNVNALLLGDSALYLCASSLVEGDGYTFGSGTRLTVV.

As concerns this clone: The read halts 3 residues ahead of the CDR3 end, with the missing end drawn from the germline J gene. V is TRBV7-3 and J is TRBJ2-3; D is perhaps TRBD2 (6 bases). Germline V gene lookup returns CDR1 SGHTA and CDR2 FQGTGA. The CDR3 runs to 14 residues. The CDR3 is CASPGGGGKETQYF. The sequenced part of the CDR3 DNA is TGTGCCAGCCCCGGGGGAGGAGGAAAAGAGACG.

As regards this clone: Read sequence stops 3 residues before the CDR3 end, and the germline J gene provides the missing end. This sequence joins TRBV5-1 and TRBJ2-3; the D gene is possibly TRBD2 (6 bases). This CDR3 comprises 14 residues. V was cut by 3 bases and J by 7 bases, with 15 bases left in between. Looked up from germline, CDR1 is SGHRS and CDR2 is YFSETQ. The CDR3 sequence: CASSSDLGTYTQYF. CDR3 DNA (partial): TGCGCCAGCAGCTCCGACCTCGGGACTTATACG. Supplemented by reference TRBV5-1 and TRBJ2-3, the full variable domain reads KAGVTQTPRYLIKTRGQQVTLSCSPISGHRSVSWYQQTPGQGLQFLFEYFSETQRNKGNFPGRFSGRQFSNSRSEMNVSTLELGDSALYLCASSSDLGTYTQYFGPGTRLTVL.

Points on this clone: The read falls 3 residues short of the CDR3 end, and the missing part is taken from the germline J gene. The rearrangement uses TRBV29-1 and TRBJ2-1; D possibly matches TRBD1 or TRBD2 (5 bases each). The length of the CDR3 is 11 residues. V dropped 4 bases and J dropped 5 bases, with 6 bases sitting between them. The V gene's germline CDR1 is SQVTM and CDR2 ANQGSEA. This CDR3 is CSVGGDNEQFF. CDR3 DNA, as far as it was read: TGCAGCGTTGGAGGGGACAATGAG.

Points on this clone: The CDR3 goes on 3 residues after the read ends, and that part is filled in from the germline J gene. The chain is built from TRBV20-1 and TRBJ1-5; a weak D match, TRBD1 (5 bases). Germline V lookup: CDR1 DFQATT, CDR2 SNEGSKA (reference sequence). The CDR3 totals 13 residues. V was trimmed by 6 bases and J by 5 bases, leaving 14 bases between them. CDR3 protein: CSALRTGDQPQHF. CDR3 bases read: TGCAGTGCCCTACGGACGGGGGATCAGCCC.

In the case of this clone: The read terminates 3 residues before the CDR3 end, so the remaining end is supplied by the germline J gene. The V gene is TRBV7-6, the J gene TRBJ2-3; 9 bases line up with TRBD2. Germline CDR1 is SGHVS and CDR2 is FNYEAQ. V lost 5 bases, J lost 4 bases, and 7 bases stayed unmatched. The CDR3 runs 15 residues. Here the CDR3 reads CASSEGLAGSDTQYF. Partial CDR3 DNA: TGTGCCAGCAGCGAGGGCCTAGCGGGGTCAGATACG.

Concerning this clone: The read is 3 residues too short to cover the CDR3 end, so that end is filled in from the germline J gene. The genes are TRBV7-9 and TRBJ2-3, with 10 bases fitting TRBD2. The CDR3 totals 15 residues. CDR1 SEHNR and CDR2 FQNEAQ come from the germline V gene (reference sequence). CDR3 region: CASSQAGGLSGTQYF. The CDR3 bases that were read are TGTGCCAGCAGCCAAGCGGGGGGGTTAAGCGGGACG.

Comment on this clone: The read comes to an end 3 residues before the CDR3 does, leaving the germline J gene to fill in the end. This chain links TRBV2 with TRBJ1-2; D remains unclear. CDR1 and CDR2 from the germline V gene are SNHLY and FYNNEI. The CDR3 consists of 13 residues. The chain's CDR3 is CASKARQTYDYTF. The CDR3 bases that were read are TGTGCCAGCAAGGCCAGACAAACCTACGAC.

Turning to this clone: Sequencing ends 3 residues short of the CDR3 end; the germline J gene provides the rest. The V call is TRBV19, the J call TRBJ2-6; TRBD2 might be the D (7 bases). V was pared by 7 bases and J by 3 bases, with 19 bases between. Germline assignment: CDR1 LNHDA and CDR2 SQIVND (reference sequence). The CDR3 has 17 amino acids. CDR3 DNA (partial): TGTGCCAGTAAAAGGGGGGGTTCATGGGATGGGGCCAACGTC. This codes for CASKRGGSWDGANV. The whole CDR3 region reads CASKRGGSWDGANVLTF.

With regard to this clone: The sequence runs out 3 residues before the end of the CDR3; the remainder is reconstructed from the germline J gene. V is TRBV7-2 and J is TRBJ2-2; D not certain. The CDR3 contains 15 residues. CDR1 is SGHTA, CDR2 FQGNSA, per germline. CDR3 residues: CASSLGRQAGEKLFF. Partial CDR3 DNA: TGTGCCAGCAGCTTAGGGCGTCAGGCAGGCGAAAAG.

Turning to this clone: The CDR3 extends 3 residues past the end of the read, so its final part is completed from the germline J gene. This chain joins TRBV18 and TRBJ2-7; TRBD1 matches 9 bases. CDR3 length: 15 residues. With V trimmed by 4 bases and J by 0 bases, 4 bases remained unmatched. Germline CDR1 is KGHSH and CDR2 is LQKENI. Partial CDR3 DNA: TGTGCCAGCTCACAGCGACAGGGGGACTCCTACGAG. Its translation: CASSQRQGDSYE. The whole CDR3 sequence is CASSQRQGDSYEQYF. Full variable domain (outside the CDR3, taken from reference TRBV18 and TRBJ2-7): NAGVMQNPRHLVRRRGQEARLRCSPMKGHSHVYWYRQLPEEGLKFMVYLQKENIIDESGMPKERFSAEFPKEGPSILRIQQVVRGDSAAYFCASSQRQGDSYEQYFGPGTRLTVT.

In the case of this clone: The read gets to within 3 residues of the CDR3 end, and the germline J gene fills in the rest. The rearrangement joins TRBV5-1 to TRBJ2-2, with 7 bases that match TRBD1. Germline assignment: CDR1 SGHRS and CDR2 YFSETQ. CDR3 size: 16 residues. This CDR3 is CASSPSRQGPGEKLFF. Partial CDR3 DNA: TGCGCCAGCAGCCCGTCGCGACAGGGCCCAGGTGAAAAG.